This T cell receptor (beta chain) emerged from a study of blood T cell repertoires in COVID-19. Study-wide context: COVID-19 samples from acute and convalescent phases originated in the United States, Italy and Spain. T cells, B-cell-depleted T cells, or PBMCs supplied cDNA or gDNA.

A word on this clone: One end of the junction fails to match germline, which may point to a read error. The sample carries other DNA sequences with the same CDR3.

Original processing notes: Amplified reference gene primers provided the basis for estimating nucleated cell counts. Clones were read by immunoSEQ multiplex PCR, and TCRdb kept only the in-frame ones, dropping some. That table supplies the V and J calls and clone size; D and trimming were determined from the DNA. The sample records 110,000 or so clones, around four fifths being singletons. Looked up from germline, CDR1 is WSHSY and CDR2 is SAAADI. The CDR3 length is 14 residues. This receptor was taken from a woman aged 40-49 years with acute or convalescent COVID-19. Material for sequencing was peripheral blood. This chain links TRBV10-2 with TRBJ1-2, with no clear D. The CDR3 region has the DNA TGCGCCAGCAGTGAGCCGAGAGCTAACTATGGCTACACCTTT. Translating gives CASSEPRANYGYTF.